The 20 T cell receptor beta chains below all came from one sample that was sequenced in a study of control samples from healthy donors and cancer patients. Using immunoSEQ multiplex PCR, the repertoire was profiled, and TCRdb retains in-frame clones only, with some absent. The record lists about 190,000 clones, of which the ten most abundant hold approximately 2.2%. The sample was blood. The receptors stem from a woman in her 30s in good health.

V and J are TRBV2 and TRBJ1-1, with TRBD1 as a possible D gene (5 bases). Looked up from germline, CDR1 is SNHLY and CDR2 is FYNNEI. The CDR3 has 13 amino acids. Trimming shortened V by 9 bases and J by 3 bases, and 14 bases separated the two germline ends. The CDR3, as DNA: TGTGCCAGGCAGGGCCGAGGGTACACTGAAGCTTTCTTT. Amino acids: CARQGRGYTEAFF. Based on the CDR3 plus reference TRBV2 and TRBJ1-1, the full variable domain is EPEVTQTPSHQVTQMGQEVILRCVPISNHLYFYWYRQILGQKVEFLVSFYNNEISEKSEIFDDQFSVERPDGSNFTLKIRSTKLEDSAMYFCARQGRGYTEAFFGQGTRLTVV.

The chain carries TRBV9 and TRBJ1-2; unclear D gene. Germline CDR1 SGDLS, CDR2 YYNGEE. V lost 0 bases to trimming and J lost 5 bases, with 5 bases between them. This CDR3 is built from 12 residues. DNA for the CDR3: TGTGCCAGCAGCGTAGCCGGATATGGCTACACCTTC. Its protein product is CASSVAGYGYTF.

The J gene is TRBJ1-2, the V gene TRBV10-3; D gene ambiguous. The germline CDR1 and CDR2 sequences are ENHRY and SYGVKD. Trimming stripped 4 bases from V and 4 bases from J, with 16 bases between. This CDR3 region has 15 residues. This CDR3 is CAISGQREPRYGYTF. The CDR3 coding sequence is TGTGCCATCAGTGGTCAAAGGGAGCCTCGCTATGGCTACACCTTC.

V usage is TRBV18 and J usage is TRBJ2-1; 11 bases line up with TRBD2. Germline trimming cut 6 bases from V and 8 bases from J; bases unmatched to any gene: 9. Germline values: CDR1 KGHSH, CDR2 LQKENI. This CDR3 contains 15 residues. CDR3 coding DNA: TGTGCCAGCTCTTTCGGGACTAGCGGCGCCGATGAGCAGTTCTTC. Residues: CASSFGTSGADEQFF.

The V gene is TRBV6-5, the J gene TRBJ2-6, with TRBD2 matching 7 bases. Germline V gene data show CDR1 as MNHEY and CDR2 as SVGAGI. This CDR3 spans 14 amino acids. V trimming: 8 bases; J trimming: 6 bases; junction bases outside the gene matches: 7. The CDR3 spells CASQAGTEANVLTF. The CDR3 nucleotides are TGTGCCAGCCAAGCGGGGACCGAGGCCAACGTCCTGACTTTC.

The chain recombines TRBV7-2 with TRBJ2-2, with a possible D match to TRBD1 (6 bases). The CDR3 runs 14 residues. Trimming shortened V by 0 bases and J by 9 bases, and 11 bases separated the two germline ends. Per the germline V gene, CDR1 is SGHTA and CDR2 is FQGNSA. In DNA form, the CDR3 reads TGTGCCAGCAGCTTAGCGAGTCAGGGGCGGGAGCTGTTTTTT. Translating gives CASSLASQGRELFF.

The chain uses TRBV5-1 and TRBJ1-1, with TRBD1 identical over 9 bases. J gave up 8 bases and V 5 bases, and 7 bases lay outside the gene matches. CDR3 length: 13 residues. From germline, CDR1 is SGHRS and CDR2 YFSETQ. The CDR3 is CASSSGQGQEAFF. CDR3 DNA sequence: TGCGCCAGCAGTTCAGGACAGGGGCAAGAAGCTTTCTTT.

The chain employs TRBV4-3 and TRBJ1-1; maybe TRBD1 (5 bases). With 1 base removed from V and 5 bases from J, the gap between germline ends came to 14 bases. The CDR3 has 15 residues. CDR1 is LGHNA and CDR2 is YSLEER in the germline V gene. CDR3 loop: CASSQVQVGETEAFF. In DNA, the CDR3 is TGCGCCAGCAGCCAAGTTCAGGTGGGGGAAACTGAAGCTTTCTTT.

The chain carries TRBV19 and TRBJ2-5, with D possibly being TRBD1 (5 bases). The V gene's germline CDR1 is LNHDA and CDR2 SQIVND (reference sequence). V was pared by 6 bases and J by 1 base, with 15 bases between. The CDR3 runs to 15 residues. The CDR3 nucleotides are TGTGCCAGTAGCTTGTTCCTAGGGGCCCAAGAGACCCAGTACTTC. Translating gives CASSLFLGAQETQYF.

V gene TRBV28 combines with J gene TRBJ1-5; D unresolved. The CDR3 totals 16 residues. Germline V gene sequence: CDR1 MDHEN, CDR2 SYDVKM. The V and J ends lost 3 bases and 7 bases respectively, with 19 bases between them. In DNA, the CDR3 is TGTGCCAGCAGTTTTCCCTCCGACGAGCTAGGGCAGCCCCAGCATTTT. The encoded protein is CASSFPSDELGQPQHF.

Comment on this clone: The junction departs from the called germline gene at one end, perhaps through a read error. This sequence joins TRBV28 and TRBJ1-1; D uncertain. CDR3 length: 9 amino acids. The germline CDR1 and CDR2 sequences are MDHEN and SYDVKM. CDR3 region: CASSLPPVF. The CDR3 region has the DNA TGTGCCAGCAGTCTCCCCCCGGTTTTT.

The chain is built from TRBV28 and TRBJ2-5; D not certain. Looked up from germline, CDR1 is MDHEN and CDR2 is SYDVKM. CDR3 length equals 13 residues. Trimming stripped 6 bases from V and 3 bases from J, with 11 bases between. The CDR3 protein is CASSAPAEETQYF. The CDR3 bases are TGTGCCAGCAGCGCCCCGGCGGAAGAGACCCAGTACTTC. Full variable domain (remainder filled in from reference TRBV28 and TRBJ2-5): DVKVTQSSRYLVKRTGEKVFLECVQDMDHENMFWYRQDPGLGLRLIYFSYDVKMKEKGDIPEGYSVSREKKERFSLILESASTNQTSMYLCASSAPAEETQYFGPGTRLLVL.

V is TRBV11-1 and J is TRBJ2-3; TRBD2 is a possible D gene (6 bases). CDR3 length: 15 residues. The germline V gene has CDR1 SGHAT and CDR2 FQDESV (reference sequence). Trimming stripped 1 base from V and 3 bases from J, with 11 bases between. The CDR3 sequence: CASSLDGGETDTQYF. The CDR3 DNA is TGTGCCAGCAGCTTAGATGGCGGGGAAACAGATACGCAGTATTTT. The full variable domain, its missing parts supplied by reference TRBV11-1 and TRBJ2-3, is EAEVAQSPRYKITEKSQAVAFWCDPISGHATLYWYRQILGQGPELLVQFQDESVVDDSQLPKDRFSAERLKGVDSTLKIQPAELGDSAMYLCASSLDGGETDTQYFGPGTRLTVL.

CDR3 in DNA: TGTGCCAGCACTCCGGGACTAGCGGTTCTGACCCAGTACTTC. This gives the protein CASTPGLAVLTQYF. The rearrangement uses TRBV2 and TRBJ2-5; 11 bases fit TRBD2. Trimming removed 7 bases from V and 7 bases from J; junction bases left unmatched: 8. Germline assignment: CDR1 SNHLY and CDR2 FYNNEI. This CDR3 contains 14 residues.

The J gene is TRBJ2-7, the V gene TRBV5-1, with D perhaps TRBD1 (6 bases). CDR1 SGHRS and CDR2 YFSETQ come from the germline V gene. V lost 2 bases, J lost 5 bases, and 14 bases lay in between. The CDR3 is made up of 14 amino acids. In DNA, the CDR3 is TGCGCCAGCAGCTTACAGGGACCTGAAAACGAGCAGTACTTC. It is translated as CASSLQGPENEQYF.

The chain is built from TRBV6-6 and TRBJ2-1, with TRBD2 matching 10 bases. V shed 6 bases and J 0 bases; nucleotides not matched to a gene: 5. CDR3 length: 16 amino acids. Germline V gene sequence: CDR1 MNHNY, CDR2 SVGAGI (reference sequence). The CDR3 loop reads CASRSSGGNSYNEQFF. The CDR3 DNA reads TGTGCCAGCAGGTCTAGCGGGGGAAACTCCTACAATGAGCAGTTCTTC.

The gene calls are TRBV7-9 and TRBJ1-1, with no clear D. This CDR3 spans 10 amino acids. The V end lost 8 bases, the J end lost 6 bases, and 7 bases lay between the germline ends. CDR1 is SEHNR and CDR2 is FQNEAQ in the germline V gene (reference sequence). CDR3 amino acids: CASAGAEAFF. DNA for the CDR3: TGTGCCAGCGCCGGGGCTGAAGCTTTCTTT.

This rearrangement joins TRBV7-2 to TRBJ2-2, with D uncertain. The CDR3 contains 15 residues. V was cut by 4 bases and J by 3 bases, with 12 bases left in between. Germline values: CDR1 SGHTA, CDR2 FQGNSA. CDR3 nucleotides: TGTGCCAGCAGCTCCTTTAAAGCTTACACCGGGGAGCTGTTTTTT. This sequence encodes CASSSFKAYTGELFF.

The gene calls are TRBV7-9 and TRBJ1-4, with 8 bases identical to TRBD1. V was pared by 3 bases and J by 8 bases, with 5 bases of the junction left unmatched. Germline-derived CDR1 and CDR2 are SEHNR and FQNEAQ (reference sequence). The CDR3 spans 14 residues. The CDR3 nucleotides read TGTGCCAGCAGCTTGGGAGGGACAGGCGAAAAACTGTTTTTT. This sequence encodes CASSLGGTGEKLFF.

The chain carries TRBV7-9 and TRBJ2-5; 10 bases match TRBD1. The CDR3 sequence is 15 residues long. Germline values: CDR1 SEHNR, CDR2 FQNEAQ (reference sequence). V shed 5 bases, J shed 1 base, and the junction held 4 bases outside the gene matches. This chain's CDR3 is CASSARTGGQETQYF. The CDR3 bases are TGTGCCAGCAGCGCCCGGACAGGGGGCCAAGAGACCCAGTACTTC. The entire variable domain, with the rest obtained from reference TRBV7-9 and TRBJ2-5, is as follows: DTGVSQNPRHKITKRGQNVTFRCDPISEHNRLYWYRQTLGQGPEFLTYFQNEAQLEKSRLLSDRFSAERPKGSFSTLEIQRTEQGDSAMYLCASSARTGGQETQYFGPGTRLLVL.